The entry below describes one T cell receptor beta chain. The antigen it binds to is not known. Base qualities are missing; no much larger clone stands one base away. Each collaborating institution followed its own protocols to collect whole blood in K2EDTA tubes. Collaborator samples were shipped for TCRbeta analysis as frozen whole blood, isolated PBMCs, or DNA extracted from either sample type. This record belongs to a study of blood T cell repertoires in COVID-19 (dated by TCRdb to 2020 to 2022). About the investigation overall: Collaborator samples came from the United States, Italy and Spain and covered acute and convalescent phases of COVID-19. A freely available public database, intended as a resource for researchers studying the immune response to SARS-CoV-2, is where the repertoires were released. Sample metadata almost always included a de-identified subject ID, COVID-19 status, age in years and sex. Samples were obtained from the ongoing ImmuneRACE study (first 160 participants) and from some 1,200 subjects provided by 6 global collaborators. The dataset comprised deeply sampled blood TCRbeta repertoires from subjects exposed to, actively infected with, or recovered from COVID-19. The prospective study material was composed of cDNA or gDNA derived from T cells, B-cell-depleted T cells, or PBMCs. Where available, HLA class I and class II types were obtained from metadata supplied by the sample provider rather than from assay-based typing.

The CDR3 runs 13 amino acids, cysteine and phenylalanine included. CDR3 DNA is the only sequence kept; it has 39 bases, read in frame from the first base. Between the V and J ends, shortened by 4 bases and 4 bases respectively, the junction contains 11 bases. CDR1 SGHRS and CDR2 YFSETQ were looked up in the germline V gene. The research as a whole found: The amount of clinical and demographic metadata varied by source and participant and was provided uncurated.

TCRbeta CDR3 regions were amplified from genomic DNA by means of the immunoSEQ Assay, a bias-controlled multiplex PCR. From the authors' description of their analysis: Nucleated cell counts per sample were estimated from amplification of reference gene primers within the assay. To quantify the absolute abundance of each unique TCRbeta CDR3 rearrangement, sequence reads were collapsed and filtered. Productive Simpson clonality was computed per sample as the square root of Simpson's diversity index over productive rearrangements. The immuneACCESS repertoire file appears here via TCRdb, limited to in-frame rearrangements. These files lack a portion of the clones; in checked studies, under half of the deficit traces to unresolved V genes, and the cause of the others is not known. D and trimming were read from the DNA, whereas the V and J calls and clone size are those reported in that table. A total of roughly 280,000 clones appear in this sample, around nine tenths of them only once. Jointly, the top ten make up approximately 2.2% of the sample.

The chain is made from TRBV5-1 and TRBJ1-1; no D gene is confidently identified. Specimen: peripheral blood. The receptor was derived from a man aged 45-65 years with acute or convalescent COVID-19. At the DNA level, the sequence is TGCGCCAGCAGCCCAGAGGGAAGCACTGAAGCTTTCTTT. Translated, this gives CASSPEGSTEAFF.